This T cell receptor (beta chain) was documented in a study of blood T cell repertoires in COVID-19. Germline assignment: CDR1 SGHNT and CDR2 YYREEE (reference sequence). The CDR3 runs 15 residues. V was trimmed by 4 bases and J by 1 base, leaving 14 bases between them. The study counted Cohort 3 donors as recovered given two negative PCRs, clearance, or symptom resolution. The table came from immunoSEQ multiplex PCR; TCRdb's copy has only in-frame clones and leaves some out. The table records a few hundred thousand clones, around 87% of them present only once. This TCR derives from a man between 18 and 35 years old who had recovered from COVID-19. Sequenced material: PBMCs or T cells enriched from blood (not recorded which). The V gene is TRBV5-4, the J gene TRBJ1-1; D not resolved. The chain's CDR3 is CASSPIDQRNTEAFF. The CDR3 DNA sequence: TGTGCCAGCAGCCCCATTGACCAGCGGAACACTGAAGCTTTCTTT.